Each of the 7 T cell receptor beta chains below was sequenced from the same sample in a study of blood T cells in healthy people across ages. The authors ran a second PCR of 7 to 11 cycles using a sample-barcoded 5' primer and a J-beta primer mix. In TCRdb, the 5' RACE reads were re-called with MiXCR into one record per CDR3 protein. Of 1.5 million to 2 million distinct CDR3 sequences listed, over 25% are singletons. The sequenced sample was blood. The source is a woman in her thirties in good health.

In DNA, the CDR3 is TGTGCCGAAGTAGCTGGGGACACCAAGGGTTTAACCTACAATCAGCCCCAGCATTTT. Protein: CAEVAGDTKGLTYNQPQHF. The gene calls are TRBV6-1 and TRBJ1-5, with a weak D call TRBD1 (6 bases). CDR3 length: 19 residues. Germline V gene lookup returns CDR1 MNHNS and CDR2 SASEGT. V gave up 11 bases and J gave up 3 bases, with 32 bases separating them.

The chain employs TRBV4-3 and TRBJ1-2, with D unclear. V was cut by 1 base and J by 4 bases, with 13 bases left in between. Looked up from germline, CDR1 is LGHNA and CDR2 is YSLEER. The CDR3 has 15 residues. CDR3 coding DNA: TGCGCCAGCAGCCAAGCTTCGAGACCCTGCTATGGCTACACCTTC. Translated, it gives CASSQASRPCYGYTF.

This clonotype was picked up a small number of times. The chain recombines TRBV30 with TRBJ2-7; TRBD1 matches 7 bases. V gave up 5 bases and J gave up 2 bases; unmatched junction bases: 6. The V gene's germline CDR1 is GTSNPN and CDR2 SVGIG (reference sequence). This CDR3 comprises 13 residues. The CDR3 region is CAWGKGGAYEQYF. The CDR3 coding sequence is TGTGCCTGGGGGAAAGGGGGCGCCTACGAGCAGTACTTC.

This clonotype has just a few counts. This chain uses TRBV7-9 with TRBJ2-5; D gene uncertain. The V end lost 4 bases, the J end lost 5 bases, and 8 bases lay between the germline ends. The CDR3 is 12 residues long. Germline V gives CDR1 SEHNR, CDR2 FQNEAQ (reference sequence). The CDR3 protein is CASSYLLETQYF. The CDR3 DNA is TGTGCCAGCAGCTACCTCCTGGAGACCCAGTACTTC.

This clonotype was observed a few times. The chain couples TRBV20-1 to TRBJ1-4; D possibly corresponds to TRBD1 (5 bases). Germline V gene lookup returns CDR1 DFQATT and CDR2 SNEGSKA (reference sequence). V was pared by 6 bases and J by 7 bases, with 21 bases between. The CDR3 loop spans 15 amino acids. The CDR3: CSASMGGGMGEKLFF. The CDR3 nucleotides read TGCAGTGCGTCAATGGGCGGGGGAATGGGTGAAAAACTGTTTTTT.

The rearrangement links TRBV7-2 to TRBJ2-2; 11 nucleotides align to TRBD2. The J segment lost 5 bases and the V segment lost 5 bases, leaving 10 bases of the junction unmatched. Germline V gene data show CDR1 as SGHTA and CDR2 as FQGNSA. The CDR3 length is 17 residues. The CDR3 coding sequence is TGTGCCAGCAGCACAGGCCTAGCGGGAGGTGGTACCGGGGAGCTGTTTTTT. It is translated as CASSTGLAGGGTGELFF.

This sequence joins TRBV12-3 or TRBV12-4 and TRBJ1-2; TRBD1 might be the D (6 bases). The V end lost 0 bases, the J end lost 7 bases, and 12 bases lay between the germline ends. The CDR3 runs 14 residues. The CDR3 region is CASSLASGVGGYTF. For the CDR3, the DNA is TGTGCCAGCAGTTTAGCGTCAGGGGTCGGTGGCTACACCTTC.